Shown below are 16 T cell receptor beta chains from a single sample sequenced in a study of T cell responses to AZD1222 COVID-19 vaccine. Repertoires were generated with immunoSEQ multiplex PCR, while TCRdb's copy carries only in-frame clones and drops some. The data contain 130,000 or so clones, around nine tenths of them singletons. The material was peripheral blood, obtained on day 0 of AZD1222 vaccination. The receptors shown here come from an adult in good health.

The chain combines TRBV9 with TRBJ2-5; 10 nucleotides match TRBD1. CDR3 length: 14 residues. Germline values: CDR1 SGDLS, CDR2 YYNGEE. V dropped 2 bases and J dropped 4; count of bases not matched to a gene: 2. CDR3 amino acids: CASSVDRGRETQYF. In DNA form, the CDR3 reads TGTGCCAGCAGCGTGGACAGGGGGAGAGAGACCCAGTACTTC.

CDR3 protein: CATSDWQDYNNEQFF. CDR3 in DNA: TGTGCCACCAGTGATTGGCAAGACTACAACAATGAGCAGTTCTTC. The V and J genes are TRBV24-1 and TRBJ2-1, with a tentative D call TRBD2 (5 bases). The V gene's germline CDR1 is KGHDR and CDR2 SFDVKD. The CDR3 extends over 15 amino acids. V dropped 2 bases and J dropped 5 bases, with 12 bases sitting between them.

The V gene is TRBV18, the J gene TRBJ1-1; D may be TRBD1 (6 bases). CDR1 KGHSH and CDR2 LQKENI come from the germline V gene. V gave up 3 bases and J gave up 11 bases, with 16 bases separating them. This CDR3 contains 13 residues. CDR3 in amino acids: CASSPGQNIWAFF. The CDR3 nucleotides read TGTGCCAGCTCACCTGGACAGAACATTTGGGCTTTCTTT.

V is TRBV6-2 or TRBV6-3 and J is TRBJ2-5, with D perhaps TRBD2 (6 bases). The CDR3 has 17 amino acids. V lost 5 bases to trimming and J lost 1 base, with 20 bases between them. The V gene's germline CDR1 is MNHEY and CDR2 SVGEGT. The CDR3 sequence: CASSTLGTGRTQETQYF. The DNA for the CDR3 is TGTGCCAGCAGTACGCTGGGGACTGGGAGAACCCAAGAGACCCAGTACTTC.

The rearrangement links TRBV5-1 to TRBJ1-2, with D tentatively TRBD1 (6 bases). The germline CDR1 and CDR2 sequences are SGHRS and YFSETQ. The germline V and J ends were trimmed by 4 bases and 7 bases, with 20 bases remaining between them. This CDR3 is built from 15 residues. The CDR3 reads CASSLTGEIGLGYTF. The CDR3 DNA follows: TGCGCCAGCAGCCTGACAGGAGAAATCGGCCTTGGCTACACCTTC.

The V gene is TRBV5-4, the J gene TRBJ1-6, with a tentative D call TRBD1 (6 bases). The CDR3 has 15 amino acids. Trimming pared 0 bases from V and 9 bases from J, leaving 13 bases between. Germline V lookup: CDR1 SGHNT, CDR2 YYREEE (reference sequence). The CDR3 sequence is CASSLDQGTGSPLHF. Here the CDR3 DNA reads TGTGCCAGCAGCTTGGACCAGGGGACGGGTTCACCCCTCCACTTT.

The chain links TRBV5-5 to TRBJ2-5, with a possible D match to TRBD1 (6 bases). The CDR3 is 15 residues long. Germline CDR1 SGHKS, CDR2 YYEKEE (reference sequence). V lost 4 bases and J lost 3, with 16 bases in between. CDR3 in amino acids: CASSQRTVLEETQYF. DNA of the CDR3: TGTGCCAGCAGCCAGCGGACAGTCCTCGAAGAGACCCAGTACTTC.

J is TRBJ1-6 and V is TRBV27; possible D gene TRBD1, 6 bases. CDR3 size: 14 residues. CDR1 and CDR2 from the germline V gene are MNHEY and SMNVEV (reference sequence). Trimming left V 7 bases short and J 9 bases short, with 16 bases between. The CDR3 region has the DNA TGTGCCAGCACCGCGGACAGTTTCGCTTCACCCCTCCACTTT. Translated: CASTADSFASPLHF.

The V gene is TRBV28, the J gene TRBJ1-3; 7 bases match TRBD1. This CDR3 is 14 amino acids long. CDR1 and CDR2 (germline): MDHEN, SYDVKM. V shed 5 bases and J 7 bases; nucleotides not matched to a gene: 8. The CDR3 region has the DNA TGTGCCAGCAGTCCCTTGGGACAGCGGAACACCATATATTTT. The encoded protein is CASSPLGQRNTIYF.

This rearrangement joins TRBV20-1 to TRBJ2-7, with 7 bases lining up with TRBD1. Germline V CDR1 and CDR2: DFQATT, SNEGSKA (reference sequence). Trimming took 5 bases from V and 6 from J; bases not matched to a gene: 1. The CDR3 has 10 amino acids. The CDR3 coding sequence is TGCAGTGCTTACAGGGGCGAGCAGTACTTC. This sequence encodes CSAYRGEQYF.

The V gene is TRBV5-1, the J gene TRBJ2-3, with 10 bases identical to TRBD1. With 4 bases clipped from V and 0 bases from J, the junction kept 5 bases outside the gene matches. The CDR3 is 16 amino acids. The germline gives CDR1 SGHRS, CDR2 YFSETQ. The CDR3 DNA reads TGCGCCAGCAGCCTAAGACAGGGGGCTAGCACAGATACGCAGTATTTT. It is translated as CASSLRQGASTDTQYF. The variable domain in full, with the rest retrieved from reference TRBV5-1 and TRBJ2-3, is KAGVTQTPRYLIKTRGQQVTLSCSPISGHRSVSWYQQTPGQGLQFLFEYFSETQRNKGNFPGRFSGRQFSNSRSEMNVSTLELGDSALYLCASSLRQGASTDTQYFGPGTRLTVL.

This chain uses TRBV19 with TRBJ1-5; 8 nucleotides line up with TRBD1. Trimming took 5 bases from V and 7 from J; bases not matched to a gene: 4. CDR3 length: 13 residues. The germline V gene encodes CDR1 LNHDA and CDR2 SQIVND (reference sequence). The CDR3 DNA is TGTGCCAGTAGTCAGGACAGGGACCAGCCCCAGCATTTT. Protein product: CASSQDRDQPQHF.

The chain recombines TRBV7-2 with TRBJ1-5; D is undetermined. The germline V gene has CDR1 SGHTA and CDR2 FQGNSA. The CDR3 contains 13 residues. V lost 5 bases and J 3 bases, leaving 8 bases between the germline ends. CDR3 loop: CASSRGFNQPQHF. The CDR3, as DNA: TGTGCCAGCAGCCGGGGATTCAATCAGCCCCAGCATTTT.

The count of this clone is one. CDR3 sequence: CASSRSYTDTQYF. For the CDR3, the DNA is TGCGCCAGCAGTAGGAGTTACACAGATACGCAGTATTTT. This chain links TRBV10-1 with TRBJ2-3; no firm D call. CDR3 length: 13 residues. Trimming cost V 5 bases and J 2 bases, with 8 bases left between them. Germline V gene data show CDR1 as WNHNN and CDR2 as SYGVQD (reference sequence).

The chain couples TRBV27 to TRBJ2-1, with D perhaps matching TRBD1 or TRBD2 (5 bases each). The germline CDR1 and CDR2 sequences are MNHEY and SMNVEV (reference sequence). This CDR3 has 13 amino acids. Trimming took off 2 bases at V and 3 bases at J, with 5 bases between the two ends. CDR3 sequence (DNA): TGTGCCAGCAGTTTAGGGGGCTACAATGAGCAGTTCTTC. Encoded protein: CASSLGGYNEQFF.

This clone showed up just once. The CDR3 protein is CATSDRTSGARYNEQFF. CDR3 nucleotide sequence: TGTGCCACCAGTGATCGGACTAGCGGGGCCCGGTACAATGAGCAGTTCTTC. V gene TRBV24-1 combines with J gene TRBJ2-1; 12 nucleotides line up with TRBD2. CDR3 length: 17 amino acids. The germline gives CDR1 KGHDR, CDR2 SFDVKD. Germline trimming cut 3 bases from V and 4 bases from J; bases unmatched to any gene: 6.